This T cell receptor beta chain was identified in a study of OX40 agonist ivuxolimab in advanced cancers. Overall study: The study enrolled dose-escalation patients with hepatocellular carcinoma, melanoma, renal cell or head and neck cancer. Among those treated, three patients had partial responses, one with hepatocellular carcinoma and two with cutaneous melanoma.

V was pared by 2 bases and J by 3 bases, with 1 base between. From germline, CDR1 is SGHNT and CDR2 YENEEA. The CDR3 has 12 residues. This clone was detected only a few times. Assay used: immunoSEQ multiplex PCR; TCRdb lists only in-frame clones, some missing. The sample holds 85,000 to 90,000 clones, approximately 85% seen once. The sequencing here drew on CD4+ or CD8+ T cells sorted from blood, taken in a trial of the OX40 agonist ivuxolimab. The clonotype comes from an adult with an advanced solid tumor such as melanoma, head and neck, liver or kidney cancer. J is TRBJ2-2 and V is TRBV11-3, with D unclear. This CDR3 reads CASSLYTGELFF. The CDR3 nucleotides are TGTGCCAGCAGCTTATACACCGGGGAGCTGTTTTTT.